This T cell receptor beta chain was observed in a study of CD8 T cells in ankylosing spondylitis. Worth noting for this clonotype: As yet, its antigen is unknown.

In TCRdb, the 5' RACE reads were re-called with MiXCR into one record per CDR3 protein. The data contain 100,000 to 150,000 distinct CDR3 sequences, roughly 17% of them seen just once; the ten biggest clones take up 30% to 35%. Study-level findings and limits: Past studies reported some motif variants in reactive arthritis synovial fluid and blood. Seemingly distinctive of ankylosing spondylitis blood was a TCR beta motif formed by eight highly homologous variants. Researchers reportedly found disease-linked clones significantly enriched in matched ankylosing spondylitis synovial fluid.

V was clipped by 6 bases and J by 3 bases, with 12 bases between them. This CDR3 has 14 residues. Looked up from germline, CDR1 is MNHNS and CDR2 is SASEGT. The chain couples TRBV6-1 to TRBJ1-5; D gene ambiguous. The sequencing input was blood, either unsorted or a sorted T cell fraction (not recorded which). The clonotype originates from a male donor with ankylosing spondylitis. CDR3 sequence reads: CASSEQTYNQPQHF. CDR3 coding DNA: TGTGCCAGCAGCGAACAGACCTACAATCAGCCCCAGCATTTT.